A selection of T cell receptor beta chains follows, all from one sample in a study of blood T cell repertoires in COVID-19. Sequenced by immunoSEQ multiplex PCR; TCRdb stores in-frame clones only, minus some. The data hold about 220,000 clones, with around 89% observed a single time. Sequenced input: PBMCs or T cells enriched from blood (not recorded which). These receptors were taken from a woman aged 25 to 39 who had recovered from COVID-19. Each CDR3 is given with its conserved first and last residue. D genes are given only for firm matches. Clone size is stated in some rows and not others, as once, few, many or a class when expanded.

CDR3nt: TGTGCCAGCATCAACCTTTCCCGGAACACCATATATTTT
CDR3aa: CASINLSRNTIYF
j_gene: TRBJ1-3
d_gene: -
abundance: -
v_gene: TRBV6-5

CDR3nt: TGTGCCAGTAGTATGGCTCAGGGAACTGAAGCTTTCTTT
CDR3aa: CASSMAQGTEAFF
j_gene: TRBJ1-1
d_gene: -
abundance: few
v_gene: TRBV19

CDR3nt: TGTGCCAGCAGTGATCCCCTCACTGAAGCTTTCTTT
CDR3aa: CASSDPLTEAFF
j_gene: TRBJ1-1
d_gene: -
abundance: few
v_gene: TRBV2

CDR3nt: TGTGCCAGCAGTACGGGCAATCAGCCCCAGCATTTT
CDR3aa: CASSTGNQPQHF
j_gene: TRBJ1-5
d_gene: -
abundance: once
v_gene: TRBV12-3/TRBV12-4

CDR3nt: TGTGCCAGCAGCTCCCAGGGTCATCAGCCCCAGCATTTT
CDR3aa: CASSSQGHQPQHF
j_gene: TRBJ1-5
d_gene: -
abundance: -
v_gene: TRBV7-2

CDR3nt: TGTGCCAGCAGTGAATCCGGCTACGAGCAGTACTTC
CDR3aa: CASSESGYEQYF
j_gene: TRBJ2-7
d_gene: -
abundance: -
v_gene: TRBV2

CDR3nt: TGCAGTGCTAGACCCTACTATGGCTACACCTTC
CDR3aa: CSARPYYGYTF
j_gene: TRBJ1-2
d_gene: -
abundance: -
v_gene: TRBV20-1

CDR3nt: TGTGCCAGCAGCTTGACCCCTCACGTCCTAGTGAACTATGGCTACACCTTC
CDR3aa: CASSLTPHVLVNYGYTF
j_gene: TRBJ1-2
d_gene: -
abundance: -
v_gene: TRBV5-5

CDR3nt: TGTGCCAGCAGTTTTGCGGCATCTCCCACAGATACGCAGTATTTT
CDR3aa: CASSFAASPTDTQYF
j_gene: TRBJ2-3
d_gene: -
abundance: -
v_gene: TRBV14

CDR3nt: TGCGCCAGCAGCTTCTCCGGTGACAGGGGAGGGGCAGATACGCAGTATTTT
CDR3aa: CASSFSGDRGGADTQYF
j_gene: TRBJ2-3
d_gene: -
abundance: -
v_gene: TRBV5-1

CDR3nt: TGTGCCAGCAGCCAACCAGGTCCCTATGGCTACACCTTC
CDR3aa: CASSQPGPYGYTF
j_gene: TRBJ1-2
d_gene: -
abundance: -
v_gene: TRBV3-1/TRBV3-2

CDR3nt: TGTGCCAGCAGTGAAGCTCTGGGACAGGGGGCTGGGGAGACCCAGTACTTC
CDR3aa: CASSEALGQGAGETQYF
j_gene: TRBJ2-5
d_gene: TRBD1
abundance: -
v_gene: TRBV2

CDR3nt: TGCGCCAGCAGCTTGGAGGCTCGGGTGGGGGCCACAGATACGCAGTATTTT
CDR3aa: CASSLEARVGATDTQYF
j_gene: TRBJ2-3
d_gene: -
abundance: -
v_gene: TRBV5-1

CDR3nt: TGTGCCAGCAGCCCAGGCACCGGGGAGCTGTTTTTT
CDR3aa: CASSPGTGELFF
j_gene: TRBJ2-2
d_gene: -
abundance: -
v_gene: TRBV7-8

CDR3nt: TGTGCCAGCTCACCCTGGACAGGGAACTATGGCTACACCTTC
CDR3aa: CASSPWTGNYGYTF
j_gene: TRBJ1-2
d_gene: TRBD1
abundance: -
v_gene: TRBV18

CDR3nt: TGTGCCAGTAGTATGGACAGAGGATTCTATGGCTACACCTTC
CDR3aa: CASSMDRGFYGYTF
j_gene: TRBJ1-2
d_gene: -
abundance: -
v_gene: TRBV19

CDR3nt: TGTGCCAGCAGTTCCCGGGGTTACAGTATGAACACTGAAGCTTTCTTT
CDR3aa: CASSSRGYSMNTEAFF
j_gene: TRBJ1-1
d_gene: -
abundance: -
v_gene: TRBV6-5

CDR3nt: TGTGCCAGCAGCTTGATTATCGGGACAGGGTTCTCTGGGGCCAACGTCCTGACTTTC
CDR3aa: CASSLIIGTGFSGANVLTF
j_gene: TRBJ2-6
d_gene: TRBD1
abundance: -
v_gene: TRBV5-5

CDR3nt: TGCGCCAGCAGTCACTCGGACAGGGAAGACCAAGAGACCCAGTACTTC
CDR3aa: CASSHSDREDQETQYF
j_gene: TRBJ2-5
d_gene: TRBD1
abundance: -
v_gene: TRBV23-1

CDR3nt: TGTGCCAGCAGCAGCCGGACTAGCGGGGGGGCCTACAATGAGCAGTTCTTC
CDR3aa: CASSSRTSGGAYNEQFF
j_gene: TRBJ2-1
d_gene: TRBD2
abundance: -
v_gene: TRBV7-2

CDR3nt: TGTGCCAGCAGCGTAGGGTCTAGCGGGGATTATGAGCAGTTCTTC
CDR3aa: CASSVGSSGDYEQFF
j_gene: TRBJ2-1
d_gene: TRBD2
abundance: -
v_gene: TRBV9

CDR3nt: TGTGCCAGCAGTGAAAAAGAGGGGGCCATCTACGAGCAGTACTTC
CDR3aa: CASSEKEGAIYEQYF
j_gene: TRBJ2-7
d_gene: TRBD1
abundance: once
v_gene: TRBV2